This T cell receptor beta chain emerged from a study of shared clonotypes between healthy human individuals. In the source study's methods: Junction-only immunoSEQ sequences carried no quality scores, so filtering differed. The protocol was immunoSEQ multiplex PCR, while the TCRdb copy is restricted to in-frame clones and leaves out a portion. V and J calls and clone size are as listed in that table; D and trimming were resolved from the DNA. The sample contains millions of clones, 90% to 95% of which appear only once. General study findings and limits: An expected dependence of interdonor clonotype sharing on sequencing depth was noted. Blood was the sole source, and tissue repertoires probably differ.

CDR1 and CDR2 (germline): MDHEN, SYDVKM. V was cut by 7 bases and J by 0 bases, with 21 bases left in between. The CDR3 is 17 amino acids. Details on this clone: The antigen remains undetermined.

The sample taken for sequencing was naive CD4+ T cells sorted from blood. Subset specified: CD45RA+ positively selected. The rearrangement joins TRBV28 to TRBJ2-5; D possibly corresponds to TRBD2 (5 bases). This clonotype was sampled from a man aged 18 to 35 in good health. Written as DNA, the CDR3 is TGTGCCAGCACGAAAGCCCCAACTAGAGGGTACCAAGAGACCCAGTACTTC. This codes for CASTKAPTRGYQETQYF. Full variable domain (rest looked up from reference TRBV28 and TRBJ2-5): DVKVTQSSRYLVKRTGEKVFLECVQDMDHENMFWYRQDPGLGLRLIYFSYDVKMKEKGDIPEGYSVSREKKERFSLILESASTNQTSMYLCASTKAPTRGYQETQYFGPGTRLLVL.